This entry lists 32 T cell receptor beta chains sequenced from one sample in a study of blood T cell repertoires in COVID-19. Clones were read by immunoSEQ multiplex PCR, and TCRdb kept only the in-frame ones, dropping some. The table lists about 300,000 clones, 89% of them singletons. The sequencing input was PBMCs or T cells enriched from blood (not recorded which). Receptors were obtained from a woman in her forties or fifties who had been exposed to COVID-19.

This clone was counted only a few times. CDR3 in DNA: TGTGCCAGCAGTAGGACAGGGGGGAACTATGGCTACACCTTC. This sequence encodes CASSRTGGNYGYTF. The chain links TRBV3-1 (or the pseudogene TRBV3-2) to TRBJ1-2, with TRBD1 identical over 10 bases. Germline V CDR1 and CDR2: LGHDT, YNNKEL (reference sequence). J lost 2 bases, V lost 6 bases, and 3 bases had no gene match. The CDR3 has 14 amino acids.

The V gene is TRBV5-6, the J gene TRBJ2-3; D not resolved. CDR1 SGHDT and CDR2 YYEEEE come from the germline V gene. V gave up 4 bases and J gave up 1 base, with 13 bases separating them. The CDR3 is 15 amino acids. As DNA, the CDR3 is TGTGCCAGCAGCACAGAACTTCGCCGCACAGATACGCAGTATTTT. This gives the protein CASSTELRRTDTQYF.

The chain carries TRBV6-1 and TRBJ2-7, with TRBD1 as a possible D gene (6 bases). Between the trimmed V and J ends, which lost 4 bases and 1 base, there was a span of 17 bases. The CDR3 is 16 amino acids. Germline CDR1 reads MNHNS; CDR2 reads SASEGT. CDR3 DNA: TGTGCCAGCAGTGGCCCACTAGAAAGGGGGTCCTACGAGCAGTACTTC. This sequence encodes CASSGPLERGSYEQYF.

The chain recombines TRBV19 with TRBJ2-6; the D is unclear. This CDR3 contains 17 residues. Per the germline V gene, CDR1 is LNHDA and CDR2 is SQIVND (reference sequence). Trimming took off 3 bases at V and 0 bases at J, with 12 bases between the two ends. CDR3 amino acids: CASSIYTTSSGANVLTF. As DNA, the CDR3 is TGTGCCAGTAGTATTTACACTACAAGCTCTGGGGCCAACGTCCTGACTTTC.

This sequence joins TRBV20-1 and TRBJ2-5, with no clear D. The CDR3 totals 11 residues. Germline V gives CDR1 DFQATT, CDR2 SNEGSKA (reference sequence). The V and J ends lost 5 bases and 5 bases respectively, with 9 bases between them. CDR3 loop: CSAQLGETQYF. The CDR3 coding sequence is TGCAGTGCTCAGCTAGGTGAGACCCAGTACTTC.

The chain has TRBV9 and TRBJ2-1; the match to TRBD2 covers 8 bases. J was trimmed by 7 bases and V by 3 bases; bases with no gene match: 9. The germline CDR1 and CDR2 sequences are SGDLS and YYNGEE. The CDR3 loop spans 15 amino acids. CDR3 sequence: CASSGAGGQLNEQFF. In DNA form, the CDR3 reads TGTGCCAGCAGCGGGGCGGGGGGCCAGTTGAATGAGCAGTTCTTC.

CDR3 bases: TGTGCCAGCAGCCAGATTCGTGAGCAGTTCTTC. Its translation is CASSQIREQFF. The chain employs TRBV28 and TRBJ2-1; no clear D. The CDR3 is made up of 11 amino acids. In germline, CDR1 is MDHEN, CDR2 SYDVKM. The germline V and J ends were trimmed by 6 bases and 9 bases, with 9 bases remaining between them.

The genes are TRBV11-3 and TRBJ2-1; 10 nucleotides match TRBD2. V lost 4 bases to trimming and J lost 8 bases; unmatched junction nucleotides: 5. CDR1 is SGHNT and CDR2 is YENEEA in the germline V gene. This CDR3 region has 14 residues. The CDR3 sequence: CASSSSGGAYEQFF. In nucleotides, the CDR3 is TGTGCCAGCAGCTCCAGCGGGGGGGCCTATGAGCAGTTCTTC.

The chain couples TRBV2 to TRBJ2-3; 7 nucleotides align to TRBD2. Germline loops: CDR1 SNHLY, CDR2 FYNNEI. Trimming took 8 bases from V and 2 from J; bases not matched to a gene: 10. This CDR3 has 15 residues. The CDR3 coding sequence is TGTGCCAGCCAGCGGGATAGGACGTACACAGATACGCAGTATTTT. Translation: CASQRDRTYTDTQYF.

The V gene is TRBV16, the J gene TRBJ1-1; D gene ambiguous. This CDR3 has 14 residues. Germline loops: CDR1 KGHSY, CDR2 FQNENV. The germline V and J ends were trimmed by 0 bases and 3 bases, with 8 bases remaining between them. The CDR3 protein is CASSQSIIYTEAFF. The DNA for the CDR3 is TGTGCCAGCAGCCAATCTATAATATACACTGAAGCTTTCTTT.

This clone showed up just a few times. CDR3 in DNA: TGTGCCTTGGGACAGGGGGCCATGAACACTGAAGCTTTCTTT. This sequence encodes CALGQGAMNTEAFF. This chain uses TRBV2 with TRBJ1-1, with 12 nucleotides matching TRBD1. The CDR3 is made up of 14 amino acids. Germline loops: CDR1 SNHLY, CDR2 FYNNEI. V lost 11 bases, J lost 0 bases, and 4 bases stayed unmatched.

The chain recombines TRBV27 with TRBJ1-2; 10 nucleotides line up with TRBD1. This CDR3 region has 14 residues. Looked up from germline, CDR1 is MNHEY and CDR2 is SMNVEV (reference sequence). The junction had 3 bases not matched to a gene; V was cut back by 6 bases and J by 2 bases. The CDR3 DNA sequence: TGTGCCAGCAGACCGACAGGGGGCAACTATGGCTACACCTTC. Protein product: CASRPTGGNYGYTF.

This sequence joins TRBV5-1 and TRBJ1-6; 7 bases fit TRBD1. The CDR3 is 16 residues long. The V and J ends lost 5 bases and 7 bases, in that order; junction bases with no gene match: 12. Germline V gene sequence: CDR1 SGHRS, CDR2 YFSETQ. DNA of the CDR3: TGCGCCAGCAGTCCGGGGACAGCATTAAAAAATTCACCCCTCCACTTT. It encodes CASSPGTALKNSPLHF.

The chain uses TRBV11-3 and TRBJ2-2; tentatively, D is TRBD2 (5 bases). The CDR3 contains 15 residues. The germline V gene encodes CDR1 SGHNT and CDR2 YENEEA. Between the trimmed V and J ends, which lost 6 bases and 4 bases, there was a span of 15 bases. CDR3 residues: CASSYSTGITGELFF. The CDR3 DNA sequence: TGTGCCAGCAGTTATTCGACGGGGATCACCGGGGAGCTGTTTTTT.

The gene calls are TRBV28 and TRBJ1-2; D is uncertain. Germline-derived CDR1 and CDR2 are MDHEN and SYDVKM. V was pared by 2 bases and J by 4 bases, with 5 bases between. The CDR3 is made up of 12 amino acids. DNA for the CDR3: TGTGCCAGCAGTTTACCAGTCTATGGCTACACCTTC. This gives the protein CASSLPVYGYTF.

This CDR3 reads CASSVSQGATGELFF. The CDR3 DNA follows: TGTGCCAGCAGCGTATCCCAGGGGGCTACCGGGGAGCTGTTTTTT. V and J are TRBV9 and TRBJ2-2, with 8 nucleotides matching TRBD1. Trimming removed 1 base from V and 5 bases from J; junction bases left unmatched: 4. There are 15 residues in the CDR3. Germline V CDR1 and CDR2: SGDLS, YYNGEE.

V gene TRBV3-1 (or the pseudogene TRBV3-2) combines with J gene TRBJ2-3; D unresolved. From germline, CDR1 is LGHDT and CDR2 YNNKEL (reference sequence). This CDR3 has 15 residues. Trimming stripped 3 bases from V and 0 bases from J, with 10 bases between. The CDR3 sequence is CASSQVLQSTDTQYF. In nucleotides, the CDR3 is TGTGCCAGCAGCCAGGTTTTGCAGAGCACAGATACGCAGTATTTT.

The CDR3 spells CSADDRGGSTEAFF. The CDR3 bases are TGCAGCGCCGACGACAGGGGAGGAAGCACTGAAGCTTTCTTT. The chain carries TRBV29-1 and TRBJ1-1, with 8 bases matching TRBD1. Trimming cost V 7 bases and J 4 bases; bases outside gene matches: 11. The CDR3 consists of 14 residues. From germline, CDR1 is SQVTM and CDR2 ANQGSEA.

J is TRBJ2-5 and V is TRBV19; 7 nucleotides match TRBD1. CDR3 length: 13 amino acids. CDR1 and CDR2 from the germline V gene are LNHDA and SQIVND (reference sequence). Trimming at V came to 6 bases and at J to 7 bases, leaving 8 bases not matched to a gene. The CDR3 nucleotides are TGTGCCAGTAGGGTAACAGGGGCGTCGACCCAGTACTTC. It translates to CASRVTGASTQYF.

J is TRBJ2-7 and V is TRBV19; D is perhaps TRBD1 (6 bases). Germline V gene sequence: CDR1 LNHDA, CDR2 SQIVND (reference sequence). This CDR3 is built from 14 residues. Deletions cut 2 bases from V and 4 bases from J, with 12 bases between. The CDR3 DNA sequence: TGTGCCAGTAGTATACAACAGGGAGCGTACGAGCAGTACTTC. This translates into CASSIQQGAYEQYF.

The chain couples TRBV5-1 to TRBJ2-1; TRBD2 matches at 9 bases. Trimming cost V 4 bases and J 6 bases; bases outside gene matches: 23. Germline assignment: CDR1 SGHRS and CDR2 YFSETQ. The CDR3 totals 20 residues. CDR3 nucleotides: TGCGCCAGCAGCACCAAGCAGGTTGGGCTAGCGGGGACCACATCCAATGAGCAGTTCTTC. It is translated as CASSTKQVGLAGTTSNEQFF.

DNA for the CDR3: TGTGCCAGCAGCTTGGTGCAGGGGACATACTATGGCTACACCTTC. Amino acid sequence: CASSLVQGTYYGYTF. J is TRBJ1-2 and V is TRBV7-2; tentatively, D is TRBD1 (6 bases). In germline, CDR1 is SGHTA, CDR2 FQGNSA. V lost 3 bases to trimming and J lost 3 bases, with 14 bases between them. The CDR3 length is 15 residues. Together with reference TRBV7-2 and TRBJ1-2, the CDR3 gives the full variable domain: GAGVSQSPSNKVTEKGKDVELRCDPISGHTALYWYRQSLGQGLEFLIYFQGNSAPDKSGLPSDRFSAERTGGSVSTLTIQRTQQEDSAVYLCASSLVQGTYYGYTFGSGTRLTVV.

J is TRBJ2-7 and V is TRBV4-2; tentatively, D is TRBD1 (6 bases). Germline V gene sequence: CDR1 LGHNA, CDR2 YNFKEQ. The CDR3 consists of 16 residues. Trimming removed 0 bases from V and 4 bases from J, with 16 bases in between. The CDR3 loop reads CASSQDRGGNRYEQYF. The CDR3 DNA follows: TGTGCCAGCAGCCAAGATCGAGGGGGTAATCGTTACGAGCAGTACTTC.

J is TRBJ1-1 and V is TRBV3-1 (or the pseudogene TRBV3-2); tentative D call: TRBD1 (5 bases). Trimming pared 4 bases from V and 4 bases from J, leaving 7 bases between. CDR1 is LGHDT, CDR2 YNNKEL, per germline (reference sequence). CDR3 length: 12 amino acids. The CDR3 loop reads CASSPGGTEAFF. The DNA of the CDR3 is TGTGCCAGCAGCCCGGGGGGCACTGAAGCTTTCTTT.

Points on this clone: The sample carries other DNA sequences with the same CDR3. The chain recombines TRBV5-1 with TRBJ1-1; D gene ambiguous. The V and J ends lost 0 bases and 0 bases respectively, with 9 bases between them. CDR1 and CDR2 (germline): SGHRS, YFSETQ. CDR3 length: 15 amino acids. CDR3 DNA sequence: TGCGCCAGCAGCTTGGGGAGGGTTATGAACACTGAAGCTTTCTTT. Its translation: CASSLGRVMNTEAFF.

The chain is built from TRBV4-2 and TRBJ1-5, with a possible D match to TRBD1 (6 bases). CDR1 LGHNA and CDR2 YNFKEQ come from the germline V gene. CDR3 length equals 16 residues. V was clipped by 1 base and J by 0 bases, with 10 bases between them. The CDR3 loop is CASSQGTGSSNQPQHF. For the CDR3, the DNA is TGTGCCAGCAGCCAAGGCACAGGGAGTAGCAATCAGCCCCAGCATTTT.

This clone turned up a few times. The rearrangement uses TRBV6-4 and TRBJ1-6; D unresolved. This CDR3 spans 13 amino acids. Trimming stripped 6 bases from V and 10 bases from J, with 13 bases between. Germline CDR1 and CDR2: MRHNA and SNTAGT. Here the CDR3 reads CASSEWGGSPLHF. The CDR3 DNA follows: TGTGCCAGCAGCGAATGGGGAGGCTCACCCCTCCACTTT.

The chain joins TRBV28 to TRBJ1-1; a possible D gene is TRBD1 (5 bases). Germline values: CDR1 MDHEN, CDR2 SYDVKM. The V end lost 4 bases, the J end lost 3 bases, and 21 bases lay between the germline ends. The CDR3 runs to 17 residues. The CDR3 reads CASSSPVGWLGDTEAFF. CDR3 DNA sequence: TGTGCCAGCAGTTCGCCTGTTGGGTGGTTAGGGGACACTGAAGCTTTCTTT. Complete variable domain (other parts from reference TRBV28 and TRBJ1-1): DVKVTQSSRYLVKRTGEKVFLECVQDMDHENMFWYRQDPGLGLRLIYFSYDVKMKEKGDIPEGYSVSREKKERFSLILESASTNQTSMYLCASSSPVGWLGDTEAFFGQGTRLTVV.

The CDR3 loop reads CASRTKRRKDQLQPQHF. The CDR3 DNA is TGTGCCAGCAGGACGAAACGGAGGAAAGATCAGCTACAGCCCCAGCATTTT. The chain employs TRBV21-1 and TRBJ1-5. TRBV21-1 is a recognized pseudogene. CDR3 length equals 17 residues.

This clone was seen a single time. This chain uses TRBV6-5 with TRBJ2-5; D ambiguous. The CDR3 length is 12 residues. CDR1 and CDR2 from the germline V gene are MNHEY and SVGAGI. The V and J ends lost 8 bases and 5 bases respectively, with 12 bases between them. CDR3 in amino acids: CASGRVSETQYF. The CDR3 DNA follows: TGTGCCAGCGGGCGAGTATCGGAGACCCAGTACTTC.

Concerning this clone itself: Other DNA variants within this sample encode the same CDR3. The V call is TRBV5-1, the J call TRBJ1-5, with a possible D match to TRBD1 (5 bases). The V end lost 0 bases, the J end lost 6 bases, and 13 bases lay between the germline ends. This CDR3 spans 15 amino acids. Germline lookup yields CDR1 SGHRS and CDR2 YFSETQ. CDR3 sequence (DNA): TGCGCCAGCAGCTTGGAGGGCCAGGGTAGTCAGCCCCAGCATTTT. Its protein is CASSLEGQGSQPQHF.

A remark on this clone: At the DNA level, this CDR3 is encoded by other sequences in the same sample as well. The chain couples TRBV4-1 to TRBJ1-3; D is undetermined. CDR3 length: 15 residues. Germline V gene lookup returns CDR1 MGHRA and CDR2 YSYEKL. The V gene lost 0 bases and the J gene lost 0 bases, with 6 bases spanning the gap. The CDR3 sequence: CASSQESVSGNTIYF. CDR3 nucleotides: TGCGCCAGCAGCCAAGAGTCCGTCTCTGGAAACACCATATATTTT.